The clone carrying this T cell receptor beta chain appeared a single time. Its matching antigen is unknown. The ends lost 0 bases at V and 8 bases at J; junction bases unmatched: 11. Germline CDR1 reads MGHDK; CDR2 reads SYGVNS. The CDR3 has 16 residues. This sample is part of a study of T-cell reconstitution after alpha-beta-depleted transplantation in children. The study, taken as a whole, reports: T cells produced anew were the main source of T-cell counts and diversity one year after transplant. Recipient T cells and thymic progenitors that survived were the source of the high TCRbeta diversity seen at day 60 in some patients. In patients about two months after transplant, alpha-beta T cells reportedly arose from several hundred expanded graft clones.

A library of TCRbeta sequences, prepared with unique molecular identifiers, was generated. TCRdb processed the PCR reads anew with MiXCR; each CDR3 protein has one entry. This table holds tens of thousands of distinct CDR3 sequences, 40% to 45% found once. The sample in question was PBMCs, mostly from graft donor cells, obtained 360 days after TCRalphabeta/CD19-depleted stem cell transplant. The source of this sequence is a male patient aged 10-17 years who had a stem cell transplant for acute lymphoblastic leukemia, so the T cells may come from the graft donor. V usage is TRBV25-1 and J usage is TRBJ2-5; 8 bases line up with TRBD2. The CDR3 nucleotides are TGTGCCAGCAGTGAATACGAACGAGCGGGGGCAGCTACCCAGTACTTC. Translated: CASSEYERAGAATQYF.